This T cell receptor beta chain was retrieved from a study of blood T cell repertoires in COVID-19. Study-level background: Collection of acute and convalescent COVID-19 samples took place in the United States, Italy and Spain. PBMCs, B-cell-depleted T cells, or T cells were the source of the cDNA or gDNA that made up the material.

In the authors' workflow: For nucleated cells, counts were estimated from reference gene primer amplification. Here immunoSEQ multiplex PCR was the method, and the copy in TCRdb shows in-frame clones only, minus some. V, J and clone size reflect that table, while D and trimming were determined from the DNA. The top ten hold under 3.5% of the sample, which has some 200,000 clones, about 85% seen once. Germline V CDR1 and CDR2: LGHNA, YNFKEQ. The junction had 5 bases not matched to a gene; V was cut back by 4 bases and J by 3 bases. CDR3 size: 15 residues. The sequenced sample consisted of peripheral blood. The sequence was collected from a middle-aged man who had recovered from COVID-19. The chain employs TRBV4-2 and TRBJ2-7; 11 bases are a match to TRBD1. The CDR3 nucleotides read TGTGCCAGCAGCCCCTGGACAGGGGGCATCTACGAGCAGTACTTC. Protein product: CASSPWTGGIYEQYF.